A selection of T cell receptor beta chains follows, all from one sample in a study of cytomegalovirus exposure and HLA in healthy donors. The table came from immunoSEQ multiplex PCR; TCRdb's copy has only in-frame clones and leaves some out. The sample consists of under 200,000 clones, approximately 79% of them appearing once. The specimen was PBMCs. These receptors originate from a woman aged 40 to 50 in good health and CMV-seronegative. The CDR3 runs from the conserved cysteine through the conserved F or W. Each record gives: J gene, clone size, D gene, V gene, CDR3 protein, CDR3 DNA. The D gene is left open where the match is weak. Some rows mark clone size as missing; the rest say once, few, many or name a class of expanded clone.

>TRBJ1-1|-|-|TRBV2
CASSPYTGNQNTEAFF
TGTGCCAGCAGTCCTTATACAGGGAACCAAAACACTGAAGCTTTCTTT
>TRBJ1-5|-|-|TRBV30
CAWSTGGNQPQHF
TGTGCCTGGAGTACCGGGGGCAATCAGCCCCAGCATTTT
>TRBJ1-2|-|-|TRBV7-9
CSSSFTGQGDGYTF
TGTTCCAGCAGCTTTACTGGGCAGGGCGATGGCTACACCTTC
>TRBJ1-4|-|-|TRBV7-2
CASSLEAGGHNEKLFF
TGTGCCAGCAGCTTAGAAGCGGGCGGACATAATGAAAAACTGTTTTTT
>TRBJ2-3|-|TRBD1|TRBV7-2
CASSPGQASDTQYF
TGTGCCAGCAGCCCAGGACAGGCATCGGATACGCAGTATTTT
>TRBJ1-5|-|-|TRBV10-3
CAISERERLNQPQHF
TGTGCCATCAGTGAGCGGGAAAGATTAAATCAGCCCCAGCATTTT
>TRBJ2-3|-|TRBD2|TRBV5-8
CASSTPGLAEFGGTDTQYF
TGTGCCAGCAGCACCCCGGGACTAGCGGAATTTGGTGGCACAGATACGCAGTATTTT
>TRBJ1-5|-|-|TRBV27
CASSLNRASNQPQHF
TGTGCCAGCAGTTTAAACAGGGCTAGCAATCAGCCCCAGCATTTT
>TRBJ2-2|once|TRBD2|TRBV7-6
CASSLVGGGLHGELFF
TGTGCCAGCAGCTTAGTCGGGGGGGGCCTTCACGGGGAGCTGTTTTTT
>TRBJ1-4|-|TRBD1|TRBV28
CASRQTGREKLFF
TGTGCCAGCAGACAGACAGGGAGAGAAAAACTGTTTTTT
>TRBJ1-6|-|-|TRBV2
CASSEAGQVGSPLHF
TGTGCCAGCAGTGAAGCGGGGCAGGTTGGGTCACCCCTCCACTTT
>TRBJ2-2|-|TRBD1|TRBV19
CASSPHRTGVAGELFF
TGTGCCAGTAGTCCACACCGGACAGGGGTAGCCGGGGAGCTGTTTTTT
>TRBJ2-5|-|-|TRBV7-2
CASSLGWDSQETQYF
TGTGCCAGCAGCTTAGGGTGGGACTCCCAAGAGACCCAGTACTTC
>TRBJ2-2|-|-|TRBV5-1
CASSLDGGASTGELFF
TGCGCCAGCAGCTTGGATGGGGGGGCGAGCACCGGGGAGCTGTTTTTT
>TRBJ1-1|-|-|TRBV11-2
CASSLQGFAFF
TGTGCCAGCAGCTTACAGGGTTTTGCTTTCTTT
>TRBJ2-2|-|TRBD1|TRBV5-1
CASTLSRGQGYTGELFF
TGCGCCAGCACCTTATCCCGGGGACAGGGCTACACCGGGGAGCTGTTTTTT
>TRBJ1-2|-|TRBD1|TRBV7-9
CASRPGGGRGRQVYGYTF
TGTGCCAGCAGACCCGGGGGTGGCAGGGGGCGACAGGTCTATGGCTACACCTTC
>TRBJ2-1|once|-|TRBV12-2
CASRLAEVSESHWNEQFF
TGTGCAAGTCGCTTAGCAGAGGTGTCGGAGAGTCACTGGAATGAGCAGTTCTTC
>TRBJ2-3|-|TRBD1|TRBV5-1
CASSWRTGTHTDTQYF
TGCGCCAGCAGCTGGAGGACAGGGACGCACACAGATACGCAGTATTTT
>TRBJ1-4|few|-|TRBV7-8
CASSLERGGNEKLFF
TGTGCCAGCAGCTTAGAGCGCGGGGGGAATGAAAAACTGTTTTTT
>TRBJ1-2|-|-|TRBV5-1
CASSLAGADYGYTF
TGCGCCAGCAGCTTGGCAGGGGCGGACTATGGCTACACCTTC
>TRBJ1-3|-|-|TRBV6-5
CASSSHVLENTIYF
TGTGCCAGCAGCTCTCACGTACTTGAAAACACCATATATTTT
>TRBJ1-1|-|-|TRBV18
CASSPPAAFMNTEAFF
TGTGCCAGCTCACCACCGGCCGCATTCATGAACACTGAAGCTTTCTTT
>TRBJ2-5|once|-|TRBV4-1
CASSSVGREETQYF
TGCGCCAGCAGCTCCGTGGGCAGGGAAGAGACCCAGTACTTC
>TRBJ2-5|-|-|TRBV7-9
CASTPTGHFQETQYF
TGTGCCAGCACTCCGACGGGACACTTTCAAGAGACCCAGTACTTC